This is a list of T cell receptor beta chains from one sample in a study of identical twins. Each CDR3 protein is one row after TCRdb ran MiXCR on the 5' RACE reads. The sample gives over 500,000 distinct CDR3 sequences, under 25% of which show up once; around 0.9% is in the top ten. This same sample was also part of a study on T cells expressing NK-cell markers.

The sequenced material came from CD4+ T cells sorted from blood. Every receptor here comes from a woman aged 18-30 years in good health. Both conserved end residues are part of each CDR3. Each record gives: V gene, D gene, clone size, J gene, CDR3 DNA, CDR3 protein. A D gene is named only where the DNA matches it firmly. Some rows mark clone size as missing; the rest say once, few, many or name a class of expanded clone.

>TRBV29-1|.|.|TRBJ2-1
TGCAGCGTTGAAGGGACAAATGAGCAGTTCTTC
CSVEGTNEQFF
>TRBV7-8|.|few|TRBJ2-2
TGTGCCAGCAGCTTAGGACGGGTAGTGAACACCGGGGAGCTGTTTTTT
CASSLGRVVNTGELFF
>TRBV11-1|.|few|TRBJ2-3
TGTGCCAGCAGCTTAGGGACTTACGATACGCAGTATTTT
CASSLGTYDTQYF
>TRBV7-2|.|few|TRBJ2-7
TGTGCCAGCAGCTTAAAAGGACAGGAGGGAGGCGAGCAGTACTTC
CASSLKGQEGGEQYF
>TRBV5-6|TRBD1|once|TRBJ2-1
TGTGCCAGCACCCACAGGGGTTCGTACAATGAGCAGTTCTTC
CASTHRGSYNEQFF
>TRBV6-5|.|.|TRBJ1-2
TGTGCCAGCCATAGGGCGGCGACTGGCTACACCTTC
CASHRAATGYTF
>TRBV5-1|TRBD2|.|TRBJ2-3
TGCGCCAGCAGCACGGACGTAGCGGGAGGCCGCACAGATACGCAGTATTTT
CASSTDVAGGRTDTQYF
>TRBV29-1|TRBD2|few|TRBJ2-7
TGCAGCGTCTCCGTCGGGACTAGCGGGAGTTACGAGCAGTACTTC
CSVSVGTSGSYEQYF
>TRBV12-3/TRBV12-4|TRBD1|few|TRBJ2-5
TGTGCCAGCAGGACCGACGACAGGGACCTAGAGACCCAGTACTTC
CASRTDDRDLETQYF
>TRBV7-9|TRBD2|.|TRBJ2-3
TGTGCCAGCAGCCCTAGCGGGGGTCCAGATACGCAGTATTTT
CASSPSGGPDTQYF
>TRBV5-8|TRBD2|once|TRBJ2-1
TGTGCCAGCAGCTCCCGGACTAGCGGGAGGACTCACAATGAGCAGTTCTTC
CASSSRTSGRTHNEQFF
>TRBV6-2/TRBV6-3|.|.|TRBJ2-1
TGTGCCAGCAATGTAGGAAGGCGGAGCTCCTACAATGAGCAGTTCTTC
CASNVGRRSSYNEQFF
>TRBV4-3|.|.|TRBJ2-5
TGCGCCAGCAGCCAAGATTTGATCGAGGGCACGGAAGAGACCCAGTACTTC
CASSQDLIEGTEETQYF
>TRBV11-1|TRBD2|.|TRBJ2-5
TGTGCCAGCAGCTCCGGACTAGCGGGGTCGGTATACCAAGAGACCCAGTACTTC
CASSSGLAGSVYQETQYF
>TRBV4-2|.|few|TRBJ2-3
TGTGCCAGCAGCCAAGGTGGGCTTAGCACAGATACGCAGTATTTT
CASSQGGLSTDTQYF
>TRBV20-1|.|few|TRBJ1-2
TGCAGTGCTAGAGATCTCTATCGGAACTATGGCTACACCTTC
CSARDLYRNYGYTF
>TRBV10-1|TRBD1|.|TRBJ1-1
TGCGCCAGCAGTCGTAACACAGGGGGTGAAGCTTTCTTT
CASSRNTGGEAFF
>TRBV6-5|.|.|TRBJ2-7
TGTGCCAGCAGTTCCTGGTCCAAAGGGGTCTACGAGCAGTACTTC
CASSSWSKGVYEQYF
>TRBV9|.|.|TRBJ2-2
TGTGCCAGCAGCGGTGGGAAAGATTCCCCCGGGGAGCTGTTTTTT
CASSGGKDSPGELFF
>TRBV7-9|TRBD1|few|TRBJ2-6
TGTGCCAGCAGCTTATTACAGGGGGCTGGGGCCAACGTCCTGACTTTC
CASSLLQGAGANVLTF
>TRBV7-3|TRBD1|few|TRBJ1-1
TGTGCCAGCAGCTTTCAGGGGGCTTCGGCTTTCTTT
CASSFQGASAFF
>TRBV7-3|TRBD2|few|TRBJ2-5
TGTGCCAGCAGCTTTAGCGGGGGCCCGTCGAGGGAGACCCAGTACTTC
CASSFSGGPSRETQYF
>TRBV27|.|few|TRBJ1-5
TGTGCCAGCAGATTGCAGGGTTATAGCAATCAGCCCCAGCATTTT
CASRLQGYSNQPQHF
>TRBV12-3/TRBV12-4|TRBD1|many|TRBJ1-5
TGTGCCAGCAGTGCACAGGGGAATCAGCCCCAGCATTTT
CASSAQGNQPQHF
>TRBV12-3/TRBV12-4|.|many|TRBJ1-6
TGTGCCAGCAGTTTTTCGAATTCACCCCTCCACTTT
CASSFSNSPLHF
>TRBV20-1|.|.|TRBJ2-1
TGCAGTGCCCAGACCGGATACCAGCAGTTCTTC
CSAQTGYQQFF
>TRBV12-3/TRBV12-4|.|.|TRBJ2-2
TGTGCCAGCAGTTCTGCGTCGAAGGGGGAGCTGTTTTTT
CASSSASKGELFF
>TRBV6-1|TRBD1|few|TRBJ1-3
TGTGCCAGCACTCAAGACAGGGCTGGAAACACCATATATTTT
CASTQDRAGNTIYF
>TRBV7-9|.|.|TRBJ2-5
TGTGCCAGCAGTTCCCCCCCCCATGCCCAGTACTTC
CASSSPPHAQYF
>TRBV4-2|TRBD2|few|TRBJ2-3
TGTGCCAGCAGCCAGGTTAGGGCAACTAGCGGGGGACTCACAGATACGCAGTATTTT
CASSQVRATSGGLTDTQYF
>TRBV12-3/TRBV12-4|.|.|TRBJ2-7
TGTGCCAGCAGTTTTTCACAGGGATTAGGCAAGCAGTACTTC
CASSFSQGLGKQYF
>TRBV15|.|.|TRBJ2-7
TGTGCCACCAGCAGAGTCTCCGGGGCCGCCTACGAGCAGTACTTC
CATSRVSGAAYEQYF
>TRBV29-1|.|few|TRBJ2-7
TGCAGCGTGAGACAGACCGTCTCCTACGAGCAGTACTTC
CSVRQTVSYEQYF
>TRBV20-1|.|few|TRBJ1-2
TGCAGTGCTAGGGTTCGGAGCTATGGCTACACCTTC
CSARVRSYGYTF
>TRBV7-9|.|.|TRBJ2-5
TGTGCCAGCAGCTTAGGTGGCGGTTGGGAGACCCAGTACTTC
CASSLGGGWETQYF
>TRBV19|.|.|TRBJ1-5
TGTGCCAGTAGTGATGTCAATCAGCCCCAGCATTTT
CASSDVNQPQHF
>TRBV2|TRBD2|many|TRBJ2-7
TGTGCCAGCAGTGAAGACGGGGGGTCCTACGAGCAGTACTTC
CASSEDGGSYEQYF
>TRBV6-5|.|.|TRBJ1-1
TGTGCCAGCAGTTTGGGGGGCGCGGCTGAAGCTTTCTTT
CASSLGGAAEAFF
>TRBV15|.|.|TRBJ1-5
TGTGCCACCAGCAGATTAGACAATCTGAATCAGCCCCAGCATTTT
CATSRLDNLNQPQHF
>TRBV5-1|TRBD2|.|TRBJ2-1
TGCGCCAGCAGCTTGAGCTCTAGCGGGAGTCACGGTGAGCAGTTCTTC
CASSLSSSGSHGEQFF
>TRBV7-8|TRBD1|.|TRBJ2-3
TGTGCCAGCAGCCCCGAAGCCGGGACAGGCTACACAGATACGCAGTATTTT
CASSPEAGTGYTDTQYF
>TRBV6-2/TRBV6-3|.|.|TRBJ1-2
TGTGCCAGCAGGTCGGAGGGCAGCTATGGCTACACCTTC
CASRSEGSYGYTF
>TRBV6-1|TRBD1|.|TRBJ2-3
TGTGCCACAAAACCGGGACAGGGCGGAGGAGATACGCAGTATTTT
CATKPGQGGGDTQYF
>TRBV7-2|.|.|TRBJ1-2
TGTGCCAGCAGCTTAGCAAGGGAGTATGGCTACACCTTC
CASSLAREYGYTF
>TRBV20-1|TRBD2|few|TRBJ2-3
TGCAGTGCTGGCGGGGGGGGGTCTAGCACAGATACGCAGTATTTT
CSAGGGGSSTDTQYF
>TRBV5-1|.|few|TRBJ2-1
TGCGCCAGCAGGGTGGGGCTTCACAATGAGCAGTTCTTC
CASRVGLHNEQFF
>TRBV5-1|TRBD2|.|TRBJ2-1
TGCGCCAGCAGTCCTAGCGGGAGATACAATGAGCAGTTCTTC
CASSPSGRYNEQFF
>TRBV5-1|TRBD2|many|TRBJ2-3
TGCGCCAGCAGCTTGGCTAGCGGGGAGATCGGTACGCAGTATTTT
CASSLASGEIGTQYF
>TRBV15|.|.|TRBJ2-7
TGTGCCACCAGCAGAGTGGATTTCCTCTCCTACGAGCAGTACTTC
CATSRVDFLSYEQYF
>TRBV20-1|.|.|TRBJ2-3
TGCAGTGCTAGAGGGGGAACGGGCACAGATACGCAGTATTTT
CSARGGTGTDTQYF
>TRBV6-1|.|.|TRBJ2-5
TGTGCCAGCAGGGGCGATATATCACAGACCCAGTACTTC
CASRGDISQTQYF
>TRBV11-2|.|few|TRBJ2-7
TGTGCCAGCAGCTTAGATACCGGGACAAGAGGATACGAGCAGTACTTC
CASSLDTGTRGYEQYF
>TRBV7-9|TRBD1|.|TRBJ1-3
TGTGCCAGCAGCTTAGCGGCGGACAGGGTGTCTGGAAACACCATATATTTT
CASSLAADRVSGNTIYF
>TRBV6-1|.|.|TRBJ1-5
TGTGCCAGCAGTGGATCGGGACACTCAAATCAGCCCCAGCATTTT
CASSGSGHSNQPQHF
>TRBV20-1|TRBD1|.|TRBJ1-2
TGCAGTGCTTTCCTTAATGACAGGGGGCAGTATGGCTACACCTTC
CSAFLNDRGQYGYTF